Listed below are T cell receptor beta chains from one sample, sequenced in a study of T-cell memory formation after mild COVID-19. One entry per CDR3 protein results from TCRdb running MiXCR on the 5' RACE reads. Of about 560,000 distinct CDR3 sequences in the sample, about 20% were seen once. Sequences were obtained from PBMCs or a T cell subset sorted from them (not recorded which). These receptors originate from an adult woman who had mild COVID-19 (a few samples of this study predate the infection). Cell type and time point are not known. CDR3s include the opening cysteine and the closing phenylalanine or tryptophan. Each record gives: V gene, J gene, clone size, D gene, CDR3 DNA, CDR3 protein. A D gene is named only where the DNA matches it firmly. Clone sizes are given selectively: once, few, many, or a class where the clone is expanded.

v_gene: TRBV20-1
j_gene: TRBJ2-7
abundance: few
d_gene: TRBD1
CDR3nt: TGCAGTGCTAGAGCCGGACAGGGGGGTTACGAGCAGTACTTC
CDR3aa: CSARAGQGGYEQYF

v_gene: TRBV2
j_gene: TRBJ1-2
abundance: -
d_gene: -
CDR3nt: TGTGCCAGCAGAAAAAGCGTGAGGACGAATCCGGTCTATGGCTACACCTTC
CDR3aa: CASRKSVRTNPVYGYTF

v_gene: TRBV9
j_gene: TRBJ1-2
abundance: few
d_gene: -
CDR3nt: TGTGCCAGCAGCGTAGGCCCTATTCAGGGGTATGGCTACACCTTC
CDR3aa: CASSVGPIQGYGYTF

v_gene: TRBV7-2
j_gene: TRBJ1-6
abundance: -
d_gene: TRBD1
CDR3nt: TGTGCCAGCAGCCTACTAGGACAGGGACTTGGATCACCCCTCCACTTT
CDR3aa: CASSLLGQGLGSPLHF

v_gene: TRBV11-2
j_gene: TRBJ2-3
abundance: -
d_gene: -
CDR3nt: TGTGCCAGCAGCTTGCTGGGGGTGACAGATACGCAGTATTTT
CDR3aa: CASSLLGVTDTQYF

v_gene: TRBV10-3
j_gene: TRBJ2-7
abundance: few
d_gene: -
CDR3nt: TGTGCCATCAGTCCCCTACAGGGAGGCCTCTACGAGCAGTACTTC
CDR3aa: CAISPLQGGLYEQYF

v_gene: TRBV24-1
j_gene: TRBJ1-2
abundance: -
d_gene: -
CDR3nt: TGTGCCACCAGGGGAGATAACTATGGCTACACCTTC
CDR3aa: CATRGDNYGYTF

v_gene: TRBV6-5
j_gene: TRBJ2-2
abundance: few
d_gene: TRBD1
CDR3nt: TGTGCCAGCAGGCAGACAGGGGCAGTAGGGCTGTTTTTT
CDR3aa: CASRQTGAVGLFF

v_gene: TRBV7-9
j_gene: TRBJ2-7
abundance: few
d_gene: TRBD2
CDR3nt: TGTGCCAGCAGCTTAGTGGCGGGGGGGCCGTACTTC
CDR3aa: CASSLVAGGPYF

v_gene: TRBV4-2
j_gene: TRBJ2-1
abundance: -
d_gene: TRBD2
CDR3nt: TGTGCCAGCAGCCAAGATGCGGGCGGGAGCCCAACTGAGCAGTTCTTC
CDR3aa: CASSQDAGGSPTEQFF

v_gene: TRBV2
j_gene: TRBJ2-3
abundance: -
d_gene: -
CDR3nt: TGTGCCAGCATTGCGAGTACCCAAACTGGAGATACGCAGTATTTT
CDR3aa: CASIASTQTGDTQYF

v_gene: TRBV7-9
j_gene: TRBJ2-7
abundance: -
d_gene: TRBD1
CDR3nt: TGTGCCAGCAGCTTAGTCCCCTCGGGACAGGGTTGGGAGCAGTACTTC
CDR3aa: CASSLVPSGQGWEQYF

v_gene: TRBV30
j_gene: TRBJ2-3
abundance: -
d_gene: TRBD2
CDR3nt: TGTGCCTGGAGACCCATGGGACTAGCGGGCGCTAACACAGATACGCAGTATTTT
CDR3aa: CAWRPMGLAGANTDTQYF

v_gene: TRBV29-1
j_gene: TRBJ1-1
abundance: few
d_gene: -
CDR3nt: TGCAGCGTTTTGGGGACGCTCGGGAACACTGAAGCTTTCTTT
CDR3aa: CSVLGTLGNTEAFF

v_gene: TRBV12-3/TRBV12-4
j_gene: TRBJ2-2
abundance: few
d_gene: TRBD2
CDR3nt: TGTGCCAGCAGCCGGGGACTAGCGGGCCCCACTGGGACCGGGGAGCTGTTTTTT
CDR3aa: CASSRGLAGPTGTGELFF

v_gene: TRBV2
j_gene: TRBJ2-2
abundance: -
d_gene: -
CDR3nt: TGTGCCAGCAGTGAAACAGGGTTGGCCGGGGAGCTGTTTTTT
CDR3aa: CASSETGLAGELFF

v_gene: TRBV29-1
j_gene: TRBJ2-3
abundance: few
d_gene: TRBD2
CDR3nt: TGCAGCGTTGAACCGGGACTAGCGGGAGATGTAGGAGATACGCAGTATTTT
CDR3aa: CSVEPGLAGDVGDTQYF

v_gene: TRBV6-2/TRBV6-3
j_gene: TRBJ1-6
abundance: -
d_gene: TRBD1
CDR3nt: TGTGCCAGCAGTTCGGACAGGGGGCGGAATTCACCCCTCCACTTT
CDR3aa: CASSSDRGRNSPLHF

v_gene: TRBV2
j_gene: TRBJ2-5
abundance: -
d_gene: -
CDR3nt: TGTGCCAGCAGTGAGGAGGGGGGGGCAGGGCACACCCAGTACTTC
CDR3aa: CASSEEGGAGHTQYF

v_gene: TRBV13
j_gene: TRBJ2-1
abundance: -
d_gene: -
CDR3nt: TGTGCCAGCAGCCCACAAGAATATACCGATGAGCAGTTCTTC
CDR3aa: CASSPQEYTDEQFF

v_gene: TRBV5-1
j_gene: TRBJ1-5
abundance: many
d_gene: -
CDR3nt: TGTGCCAGCAGTCGTGATAGCAATCAGCCCCAGCATTTT
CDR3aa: CASSRDSNQPQHF

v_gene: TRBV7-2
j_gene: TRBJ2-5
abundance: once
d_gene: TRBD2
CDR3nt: TGTGCCAGCGGGGCACTAGCGGGAGTAACCCAAGAGACCCAGTACTTC
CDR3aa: CASGALAGVTQETQYF

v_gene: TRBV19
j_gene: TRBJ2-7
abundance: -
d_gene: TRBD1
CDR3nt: TGTGCCAGTAGTATTGTTGGGACAGGGGGTCCCTACGAGCAGTACTTC
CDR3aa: CASSIVGTGGPYEQYF

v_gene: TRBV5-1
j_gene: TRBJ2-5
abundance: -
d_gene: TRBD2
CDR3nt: TGCGCCAGCAGGCCGACTAGCGGGGGGCCTGAGACCCAGTACTTC
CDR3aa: CASRPTSGGPETQYF